The next 17 T cell receptor beta chains were all read from a single sample in a study of OX40 agonist ivuxolimab in advanced cancers. To prepare the library, the immunoSEQ multiplex PCR assay was applied. The table comes from immuneACCESS by way of TCRdb, which keeps in-frame sequences with V and J called. Part of the clones is missing from these tables; in studies checked, under half for an unresolved V gene and the rest for unknown reasons. The sample yields 77,000 or so clones; roughly 86% were counted once. The ten largest clones add up to approximately 0.63% of the sample. Sequencing used CD4+ or CD8+ T cells sorted from blood, obtained in a trial of the OX40 agonist ivuxolimab. The receptor set was obtained from an adult with an advanced solid tumor such as melanoma, head and neck, liver or kidney cancer.

The V gene is TRBV15, the J gene TRBJ2-3, with 9 bases identical to TRBD2. CDR3 size: 18 residues. Germline trimming cut 0 bases from V and 1 base from J; bases unmatched to any gene: 8. Germline CDR1 LNHNV, CDR2 YYDKDF (reference sequence). The CDR3 DNA reads TGTGCCACCAGCAGAGATAAGCGGGGGGTCGTACGCACAGATACGCAGTATTTT. Its protein is CATSRDKRGVVRTDTQYF.

The chain joins TRBV18 to TRBJ2-4; TRBD1 is a possible D gene (5 bases). The CDR3 covers 19 residues. Germline V gene sequence: CDR1 KGHSH, CDR2 LQKENI. V gave up 2 bases and J gave up 0 bases, with 20 bases separating them. The CDR3: CASSPDSRTTHIAKNIQYF. CDR3 nucleotide sequence: TGTGCCAGCTCACCAGACAGCCGCACGACTCACATAGCCAAAAACATTCAGTACTTC.

CDR3 protein: CASGLAGGTEQFF. CDR3 nucleotides: TGTGCCAGCGGACTAGCGGGAGGGACTGAGCAGTTCTTC. This chain connects TRBV6-1 to TRBJ2-1; TRBD2 matches 15 bases. This CDR3 is built from 13 residues. The V segment lost 8 bases and the J segment 9 bases; nucleotides outside the gene matches: 2. Germline loops: CDR1 MNHNS, CDR2 SASEGT.

This chain joins TRBV28 and TRBJ1-5; TRBD1 agrees at 7 bases. The CDR3 has 15 amino acids. Germline V gives CDR1 MDHEN, CDR2 SYDVKM. V shed 5 bases and J 3 bases; nucleotides not matched to a gene: 7. The CDR3 loop reads CASSPYGQANQPQHF. CDR3 DNA: TGTGCCAGCAGTCCCTATGGACAGGCCAATCAGCCCCAGCATTTT.

The V and J genes are TRBV5-6 and TRBJ1-5; D not resolved. The CDR3 loop spans 14 amino acids. Germline lookup yields CDR1 SGHDT and CDR2 YYEEEE. V lost 3 bases and J 3 bases, leaving 10 bases between the germline ends. The CDR3 DNA sequence: TGTGCCAGCAGCTCTCAGGCGACCAATCAGCCCCAGCATTTT. As protein: CASSSQATNQPQHF.

The chain uses TRBV25-1 and TRBJ2-3; 10 bases are a match to TRBD1. This CDR3 is 17 amino acids long. V lost 0 bases to trimming and J lost 2 bases; unmatched junction nucleotides: 5. Germline V lookup: CDR1 MGHDK, CDR2 SYGVNS. CDR3 nucleotides: TGTGCCAGCAGTGAATATGGACAGGGGGACCCCACAGATACGCAGTATTTT. Its protein is CASSEYGQGDPTDTQYF. Full variable domain (outside the CDR3, taken from reference TRBV25-1 and TRBJ2-3): EADIYQTPRYLVIGTGKKITLECSQTMGHDKMYWYQQDPGMELHLIHYSYGVNSTEKGDLSSESTVSRIRTEHFPLTLESARPSHTSQYLCASSEYGQGDPTDTQYFGPGTRLTVL.

For this clone: One junction end disagrees with the germline gene, perhaps due to a read error. The chain couples TRBV19 to TRBJ2-7; tentative D call: TRBD2 (5 bases). Germline V CDR1 and CDR2: LNHDA, SQIVND (reference sequence). The length of the CDR3 is 16 residues. This CDR3 is CASSIQAGGSSHEQYF. DNA of the CDR3: TGTGCCAGTAGTATCCAAGCAGGAGGTTCCTCCCACGAGCAGTACTTC.

This clone showed up just a few times. The chain couples TRBV6-5 to TRBJ1-5, with D unclear. This CDR3 has 14 amino acids. The V end lost 2 bases, the J end lost 3 bases, and 8 bases lay between the germline ends. Germline lookup yields CDR1 MNHEY and CDR2 SVGAGI. CDR3 nucleotides: TGTGCCAGCAGTTACACCCAGTTCAATCAGCCCCAGCATTTT. This sequence encodes CASSYTQFNQPQHF.

The gene calls are TRBV5-1 and TRBJ2-2; 10 bases agree with TRBD1. Germline CDR1 is SGHRS and CDR2 is YFSETQ. V trimming: 4 bases; J trimming: 0 bases; junction bases outside the gene matches: 6. This CDR3 spans 17 amino acids. CDR3 nucleotides: TGCGCCAGCAGCAGAGGACAGGGGGTAGCGAACACCGGGGAGCTGTTTTTT. Protein: CASSRGQGVANTGELFF.

J is TRBJ2-5 and V is TRBV7-2; a possible D gene is TRBD2 (6 bases). This CDR3 contains 15 residues. Germline V lookup: CDR1 SGHTA, CDR2 FQGNSA. Trimming pared 0 bases from V and 5 bases from J, leaving 13 bases between. The CDR3 sequence: CASSLAGLPRETQYF. The CDR3 DNA follows: TGTGCCAGCAGCTTAGCGGGACTCCCTCGGGAGACCCAGTACTTC. The variable domain in full, completed from reference TRBV7-2 and TRBJ2-5, reads GAGVSQSPSNKVTEKGKDVELRCDPISGHTALYWYRQSLGQGLEFLIYFQGNSAPDKSGLPSDRFSAERTGGSVSTLTIQRTQQEDSAVYLCASSLAGLPRETQYFGPGTRLLVL.

The count of this clone is one. This sequence joins TRBV11-3 and TRBJ2-7; tentatively, D is TRBD2 (6 bases). Trimming took 4 bases from V and 4 from J, leaving 17 bases between them. CDR1 and CDR2 (germline): SGHNT, YENEEA. This CDR3 spans 15 amino acids. The CDR3 DNA sequence: TGTGCCAGCAGCTCCTTCTCGGGAGTGGGTTACGAGCAGTACTTC. It translates to CASSSFSGVGYEQYF.

The gene calls are TRBV5-5 and TRBJ1-5; perhaps TRBD1 as D (6 bases). CDR3 size: 15 residues. Germline V CDR1 and CDR2: SGHKS, YYEKEE (reference sequence). Trimming removed 1 base at V and 4 bases at J, with 12 bases between. CDR3 amino acids: CASSLRIQGNQPQHF. For the CDR3, the DNA is TGTGCCAGCAGCTTGCGCATTCAGGGGAATCAGCCCCAGCATTTT.

This chain uses TRBV7-2 with TRBJ1-2, with D possibly being TRBD1 (6 bases). V was cut by 5 bases and J by 7 bases, with 14 bases left in between. The CDR3 covers 13 residues. Germline V gene sequence: CDR1 SGHTA, CDR2 FQGNSA. CDR3 loop: CASSHRDLGGYTF. CDR3 bases: TGTGCCAGCAGCCACAGGGATTTAGGTGGCTACACCTTC.

This clone was recorded a few times. This chain uses TRBV7-8 with TRBJ2-1, with 9 bases identical to TRBD2. V shed 4 bases and J 6 bases; nucleotides not matched to a gene: 7. Germline V CDR1 and CDR2: SGHVS, FQNEAQ. CDR3 length: 15 residues. The CDR3 DNA reads as TGTGCCAGCAGCTCCCCGGGACTAGCCCCCAATGAGCAGTTCTTC. Encoded protein: CASSSPGLAPNEQFF.

The CDR3 is CASSHAGTTNYGYTF. Here the CDR3 DNA reads TGCGCCAGCAGCCACGCAGGGACTACTAACTATGGCTACACCTTC. The gene calls are TRBV4-1 and TRBJ1-2; the D gene is possibly TRBD1 (5 bases). V lost 3 bases, J lost 0 bases, and 11 bases lay in between. This CDR3 spans 15 amino acids. Germline CDR1 is MGHRA and CDR2 is YSYEKL.

A single count supports this clone. The rearrangement uses TRBV2 and TRBJ2-7, with 7 bases matching TRBD2. Germline CDR1 SNHLY, CDR2 FYNNEI. Trimming removed 7 bases from V and 0 bases from J; junction bases left unmatched: 15. The CDR3 covers 17 residues. CDR3 DNA: TGTGCCAGCACCGGAGAGGCTAGCGGAGTTAGCTCCTACGAGCAGTACTTC. This gives the protein CASTGEASGVSSYEQYF.

This sequence joins TRBV29-1 and TRBJ2-2; D is perhaps TRBD1 or TRBD2 (5 bases each). The CDR3 is 15 residues long. Trimming pared 6 bases from V and 5 bases from J, leaving 19 bases between. Germline V gene data show CDR1 as SQVTM and CDR2 as ANQGSEA. CDR3: CSVPGPPSLTGELFF. CDR3 bases: TGCAGCGTACCGGGACCACCTTCCTTGACCGGGGAGCTGTTTTTT.